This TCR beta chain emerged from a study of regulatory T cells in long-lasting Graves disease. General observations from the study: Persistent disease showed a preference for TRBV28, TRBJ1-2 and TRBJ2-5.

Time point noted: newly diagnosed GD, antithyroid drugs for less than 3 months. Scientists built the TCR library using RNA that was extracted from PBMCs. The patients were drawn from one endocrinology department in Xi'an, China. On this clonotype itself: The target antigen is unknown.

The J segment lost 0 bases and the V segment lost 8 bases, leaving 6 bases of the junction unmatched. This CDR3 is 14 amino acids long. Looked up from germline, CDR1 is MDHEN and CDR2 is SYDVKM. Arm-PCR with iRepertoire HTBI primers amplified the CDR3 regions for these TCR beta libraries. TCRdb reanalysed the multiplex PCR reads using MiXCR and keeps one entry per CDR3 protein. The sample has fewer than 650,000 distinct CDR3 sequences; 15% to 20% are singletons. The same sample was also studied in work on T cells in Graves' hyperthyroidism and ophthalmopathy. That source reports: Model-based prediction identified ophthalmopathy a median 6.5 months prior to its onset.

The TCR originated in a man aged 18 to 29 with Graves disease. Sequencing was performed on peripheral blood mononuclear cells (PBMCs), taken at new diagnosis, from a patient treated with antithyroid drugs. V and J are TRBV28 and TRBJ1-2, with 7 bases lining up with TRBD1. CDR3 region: CASRQGVANYGYTF. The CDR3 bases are TGTGCCAGCCGACAGGGAGTGGCTAACTATGGCTACACCTTC.